Described below is a single TCR beta chain sequence and its context. What antigen it recognizes has not been identified. No per-base quality is available; no much larger clone lies one base away. The sample belongs to a study of blood T cell repertoires in COVID-19 (dated by TCRdb to 2020 to 2022). About the investigation overall: Samples covering the acute and convalescent phases of COVID-19 were provided by collaborators in the United States, Italy and Spain. The material from the prospective study consisted of cDNA or gDNA derived from T cells, B-cell-depleted T cells, or PBMCs. Subjects who had been exposed to COVID-19, were actively infected with it, or had recovered from it provided the deeply sampled blood TCRbeta repertoires that made up the dataset. The repertoires were made available in a free public database intended to serve as a resource for research on the immune response to SARS-CoV-2. The samples were drawn from the first 160 participants of the ongoing ImmuneRACE study and from under 1,500 subjects provided by 6 global collaborators. A de-identified subject ID, COVID-19 status, age in years and sex were almost always included in the sample metadata. Where HLA class I and class II types were available, the types were taken from metadata supplied by the sample provider, not from assay-based typing. General findings and caveats noted by the study authors: The amount of clinical and demographic metadata varied by source and participant and was provided uncurated.

The junction carries 15 bases between V and J, which are trimmed by 1 base and 8 bases respectively. Inclusive of the bounding cysteine and phenylalanine, the CDR3 is 15 residues long. Only the CDR3 DNA stays, 45 bases, in frame from base 1. CDR1 and CDR2 were assigned from the germline V gene as SGHTS and YDEGEE. TCRbeta CDR3 regions were amplified from genomic DNA by means of the immunoSEQ Assay, a bias-controlled multiplex PCR. As for the original processing: The number of nucleated cells in each sample was estimated from the amplification of reference gene primers within the assay. To quantify the absolute abundance of each unique TCRbeta CDR3 rearrangement, sequence reads were collapsed and filtered. Productive Simpson clonality was computed per sample as the square root of Simpson's diversity index over productive rearrangements. TCRdb holds this immuneACCESS table with in-frame rearrangements only. Some clones are missing; in checked studies, unresolved V genes explain under half, and the rest has no known cause. That table is the source of V, J and clone size, and D and trimming were worked out from the DNA. The sample table contains 160,000 or so clones; only one count was recorded for roughly 90% of them. 3.9% of the sample belongs to the ten largest clones.

A second Seattle source provided samples from volunteer blood donors who had recovered from COVID-19. Whole blood was collected in K2EDTA tubes by collaborating institutions according to the institutions' own protocols. For TCRbeta analysis, collaborators shipped samples as frozen whole blood, isolated PBMCs, or DNA extracted from either of those sample types. The sequence joins TRBV5-8 to TRBJ1-4, with the D gene uncertain. The clonotype comes from a woman aged 60 to 75 who had recovered from COVID-19. The sequenced sample consisted of peripheral blood. The sequenced DNA: TGTGCCAGCAGCTTGACCCCGCCACCTAGGGAAAAACTGTTTTTT. The resulting protein is CASSLTPPPREKLFF.